Listed below are T cell receptor beta chains from one sample, sequenced in a study of cytomegalovirus exposure and HLA in healthy donors. TCRdb's table, derived via immunoSEQ multiplex PCR, lists solely in-frame clones and lacks some. The repertoire holds some 130,000 clones, 9.7% seen once, with 1.8% in the top ten. Material: PBMCs. These receptors originate from a man in his fifties in good health and CMV-seronegative. CDR3s include the opening cysteine and the closing phenylalanine or tryptophan. D genes are given only for firm matches. Expanded clones are given a class, and other clones once, few, many or no size at all.

clone_size	cdr3_length	v_call	j_call	d_call	cdr3_nt	cdr3_aa
NA	14	TRBV19	TRBJ2-1	TRBD2	TGTGCCAGTAGTATGAGCGGGAGGGATGGTGAGCAGTTCTTC	CASSMSGRDGEQFF
few	14	TRBV7-9	TRBJ2-1	NA	TGTGCCAGCAGCTTAGAACGGGACTTCAATGAGCAGTTCTTC	CASSLERDFNEQFF
few	11	TRBV28	TRBJ1-2	NA	TGTGCCAGCATCTCAGGGCATGGCTACACCTTC	CASISGHGYTF
NA	15	TRBV5-1	TRBJ1-2	TRBD1	TGCGCCAGCAGCTTGGTGTCAGGGGGAGACTATGGCTACACCTTC	CASSLVSGGDYGYTF
NA	13	TRBV6-1	TRBJ2-3	TRBD2	TGTGCCACCCGTGCGGGGGGATCAGATACGCAGTATTTT	CATRAGGSDTQYF
few	15	TRBV6-5	TRBJ1-6	TRBD1	TGTGCCAGCAGTTACTATGGGACAGCTACTTCACCCCTCCACTTT	CASSYYGTATSPLHF
NA	15	TRBV30	TRBJ2-1	NA	TGTGCCTGGAGTTTTGGAACAGGGTCTAACAATGAGCAGTTCTTC	CAWSFGTGSNNEQFF
NA	16	TRBV27	TRBJ2-2	TRBD1	TGTGCCAGCAGTCGACAGGGGAGCTCGAACACCGGGGAGCTGTTTTTT	CASSRQGSSNTGELFF
NA	15	TRBV5-4	TRBJ2-5	NA	TGTGCCAGCAGCTTAGGGGAACAGACCCAAGAGACCCAGTACTTC	CASSLGEQTQETQYF
once	17	TRBV5-5	TRBJ1-6	NA	TGTGCCAGCAGCTTGGGTGGAGGGGCGGGCGAAAATTCACCCCTCCACTTT	CASSLGGGAGENSPLHF
NA	13	TRBV5-6	TRBJ1-5	TRBD1	TGTGCCAGCCACAGGGGGGTTGGTCAGCCCCAGCATTTT	CASHRGVGQPQHF
NA	15	TRBV6-1	TRBJ2-5	TRBD2	TGTGCCAGCAGTGAAGCGCGGGGCGGGGGAGAGACCCAGTACTTC	CASSEARGGGETQYF
few	13	TRBV30	TRBJ1-1	TRBD1	TGTGCCTGGAGGCAGGGGGTTCACACTGAAGCTTTCTTT	CAWRQGVHTEAFF
few	16	TRBV5-1	TRBJ1-4	NA	TGCGCCAGCAGCTCAGGGGACCCGGCAACTAATGAAAAACTGTTTTTT	CASSSGDPATNEKLFF
few	14	TRBV5-1	TRBJ2-7	TRBD2	TGCGCCAGCAGCAATATAGCGGGGTCCTACGAGCAGTACTTC	CASSNIAGSYEQYF
few	15	TRBV5-4	TRBJ2-7	TRBD2	TGTGCCAGCAGCTACGGGACTAGTTCGTCCTACGAGCAGTACTTC	CASSYGTSSSYEQYF
few	16	TRBV9	TRBJ2-7	NA	TGTGCCAGCAGCCCCGGGGTGGGGGGTGCGTCCTACGAGCAGTACTTC	CASSPGVGGASYEQYF
NA	15	TRBV5-4	TRBJ1-3	NA	TGTGCCAGCAGCCCCGGGGGGGCTTCTGGAAACACCATATATTTT	CASSPGGASGNTIYF
few	14	TRBV5-1	TRBJ2-2	TRBD1	TGCGCCAGCACCGGGACAGGGGTAACCGGGGAGCTGTTTTTT	CASTGTGVTGELFF
few	14	TRBV18	TRBJ2-7	TRBD1	TGTGCCAGCTCACCGAGGACAGGGTACAACGAGCAGTACTTC	CASSPRTGYNEQYF
NA	15	TRBV11-2	TRBJ1-5	NA	TGTGCCAGCAGCTTACAAGGACAGCCCAATCAGCCCCAGCATTTT	CASSLQGQPNQPQHF
NA	13	TRBV18	TRBJ1-1	NA	TGTGCCAGCTCACCCTGGACAGCCACTGAAGCTTTCTTT	CASSPWTATEAFF
NA	13	TRBV19	TRBJ2-1	NA	TGTGCCACTTCACCACTTTCCTACAATGAGCAGTTCTTC	CATSPLSYNEQFF
few	14	TRBV6-5	TRBJ2-7	NA	TGTGCCAGCAGCCGGACAATTGCCCTCTACGAGCAGTACTTC	CASSRTIALYEQYF
few	13	TRBV7-9	TRBJ1-5	NA	TGTGCCAGCAGCCCAAGGGGGGGGGCGGCCCAGCATTTT	CASSPRGGAAQHF
NA	14	TRBV18	TRBJ1-5	TRBD1	TGTGCCAGCTCGCCCGGGACAGGGGCCCAGCCCCAGCATTTT	CASSPGTGAQPQHF
NA	14	TRBV29-1	TRBJ2-1	TRBD2	TGCAGCGTTGACTGGTCTAGCGGGGGGAATGAGCAGTTCTTC	CSVDWSSGGNEQFF
few	15	TRBV11-1	TRBJ2-3	NA	TGTGCCAGCAGGGGAGGCGCAGGTCAGACAGATACGCAGTATTTT	CASRGGAGQTDTQYF
NA	14	TRBV2	TRBJ2-3	NA	TGTGCCAGCAGTGCCGGACACAGCACAGATACGCAGTATTTT	CASSAGHSTDTQYF
few	15	TRBV2	TRBJ2-7	TRBD1	TGTGCCAGCAGGCGGGACAGGGGAGGAAGGAACGAGCAGTACTTC	CASRRDRGGRNEQYF
NA	15	TRBV7-6	TRBJ2-7	NA	TGTGCCAGCAGCTTAGAGCCCCAGGGATGGAGCGAGCAGTACTTC	CASSLEPQGWSEQYF
few	14	TRBV6-6	TRBJ1-4	NA	TGTGCCAGCAGTTCCGAGGGGGGGAGGGAAAAACTGTTTTTT	CASSSEGGREKLFF
few	15	TRBV10-1	TRBJ1-1	NA	TGCGCCAGCAGTGAAGGTACAGGTGCGAAAGCCGAAGCTTTCTTT	CASSEGTGAKAEAFF
NA	15	TRBV2	TRBJ2-1	TRBD2	TGTGCCAGCACCTTGGCTAGCGGGAGGAACAATGAGCAGTTCTTC	CASTLASGRNNEQFF
few	17	TRBV19	TRBJ2-6	NA	TGTGCCAGTAGTATAGATAGCCGGAGCTCTGGGGCCAACGTCCTGACTTTC	CASSIDSRSSGANVLTF
few	15	TRBV7-9	TRBJ2-3	TRBD2	TGTGCCAGCAGCCGCCCCCCTAGCGGGACAGATACGCAGTATTTT	CASSRPPSGTDTQYF
NA	16	TRBV6-4	TRBJ1-5	TRBD1	TGTGCCAGAGTAGGGACAGTTGAATATAGCAATCAGCCCCAGCATTTT	CARVGTVEYSNQPQHF
NA	14	TRBV11-2	TRBJ1-2	NA	TGTGCCAGCAGCTTATTCGGAGGGGACTATGGCTACACCTTC	CASSLFGGDYGYTF
few	13	TRBV19	TRBJ2-5	NA	TGTGCCAGTAGTAACCTACCCACAGAGACCCAGTACTTC	CASSNLPTETQYF
few	12	TRBV19	TRBJ2-7	NA	TGTGCCAGTAGTAGAACAGGATCCGAGCAGTACTTC	CASSRTGSEQYF
few	14	TRBV6-5	TRBJ2-7	TRBD1	TGTGCCAGCAGTTACGGGGGTCAGGGGGTGGTGCAGTACTTC	CASSYGGQGVVQYF
few	12	TRBV6-5	TRBJ2-5	NA	TGTGCCAGCAGGGGACTCCAAGAGACCCAGTACTTC	CASRGLQETQYF
few	14	TRBV18	TRBJ1-2	TRBD1	TGTGCCAGCTCACAGGGACAGGGCAACTATGGCTACACCTTC	CASSQGQGNYGYTF